Presented here are 22 T cell receptor beta chains from one specimen sequenced in a study of read filtering for tumor transcriptome and immune sequencing. The library was built from around 400 ng RNA with molecular barcoded adaptors for alpha/delta and beta/gamma chains. A single record per CDR3 protein comes from TCRdb applying MiXCR to the reads. The table records roughly 46,000 distinct CDR3 sequences, roughly 12% of them present only once. The sample consisted of a population of CD138-negative cells sorted from bone marrow. The receptors here all came from a donor at least 40 years old with multiple myeloma.

This clonotype was counted ten times or more. The chain uses TRBV30 and TRBJ1-2, with 8 nucleotides matching TRBD1. V shed 3 bases and J 2 bases; nucleotides not matched to a gene: 5. The CDR3 extends over 14 amino acids. CDR1 and CDR2 from the germline V gene are GTSNPN and SVGIG (reference sequence). This chain's CDR3 is CAWRRTGSNYGYTF. The CDR3 DNA reads TGTGCCTGGAGACGGACAGGGAGCAACTATGGCTACACCTTC.

This clonotype appeared many times. The rearrangement joins TRBV5-1 to TRBJ1-5, with 8 nucleotides matching TRBD1. The CDR3 consists of 15 residues. The germline gives CDR1 SGHRS, CDR2 YFSETQ. J gave up 6 bases and V 4 bases, and 9 bases lay outside the gene matches. CDR3 coding DNA: TGCGCCAGCAGCCCTGGGACAGGAGTCATTCAGCCCCAGCATTTT. Amino acid sequence: CASSPGTGVIQPQHF.

This clonotype was detected many times. This rearrangement joins TRBV3-1 to TRBJ2-5, with TRBD1 matching 8 bases. CDR1 and CDR2 from the germline V gene are LGHDT and YNNKEL (reference sequence). The CDR3 contains 17 residues. J lost 1 base, V lost 3 bases, and 10 bases had no gene match. Here the CDR3 reads CASSHYSGTGIQETQYF. Here the CDR3 DNA reads TGTGCCAGCAGCCATTATTCCGGGACAGGCATCCAAGAGACCCAGTACTTC.

This clonotype was found many times. The CDR3 nucleotides are TGCGCCAGCAGTGACGGGGCAGGAATTAATGAAAAACTGTTTTTT. This codes for CASSDGAGINEKLFF. The rearrangement links TRBV10-2 to TRBJ1-4; the D gene is possibly TRBD1 (5 bases). V lost 3 bases and J lost 4, with 12 bases in between. Germline V gene sequence: CDR1 WSHSY, CDR2 SAAADI. The CDR3 is made up of 15 amino acids.

Many counts were recorded for this clonotype. The chain joins TRBV20-1 to TRBJ2-5, with 8 bases identical to TRBD1. V lost 2 bases to trimming and J lost 1 base; unmatched junction nucleotides: 6. This CDR3 comprises 15 residues. Germline V gene data show CDR1 as DFQATT and CDR2 as SNEGSKA (reference sequence). The CDR3 reads CSARRPTGVQETQYF. The CDR3 DNA is TGCAGTGCTAGACGCCCGACAGGGGTCCAAGAGACCCAGTACTTC.

At least ten counts were recorded for this clonotype. The rearrangement uses TRBV7-9 and TRBJ1-1; the D gene is possibly TRBD1 (5 bases). V was shortened by 5 bases and J by 0 bases, with 10 bases between the two germline ends. The CDR3 totals 14 residues. Per the germline V gene, CDR1 is SEHNR and CDR2 is FQNEAQ (reference sequence). The CDR3 bases are TGTGCCAGCAGCCACGGGACGGTGAACACTGAAGCTTTCTTT. Residues: CASSHGTVNTEAFF.

This clonotype was counted many times. This chain connects TRBV5-1 to TRBJ2-5; tentatively, D is TRBD1 (6 bases). The germline V gene has CDR1 SGHRS and CDR2 YFSETQ. This CDR3 is 14 amino acids long. Trimming cost V 4 bases and J 4 bases, with 14 bases left between them. CDR3 protein: CASSTTGFGETQYF. The DNA of the CDR3 is TGCGCCAGCAGCACAACAGGGTTTGGAGAGACCCAGTACTTC.

Regarding this clonotype: A read error is likely, as this CDR3 ends without the conserved phenylalanine or tryptophan. V usage is TRBV4-1 and J usage is TRBJ2-5, with D possibly matching TRBD2 (6 bases). This CDR3 contains 14 residues. CDR1 is MGHRA and CDR2 is YSYEKL in the germline V gene. V was clipped by 8 bases and J by 4 bases, with 17 bases between them. CDR3 protein: CASGRYSEGETQYL. The CDR3, as DNA: TGCGCCAGCGGCCGGTACTCGGAGGGAGAGACCCAGTACCTC.

The rearrangement links TRBV11-2 to TRBJ2-2; D may be TRBD2 (6 bases). Trimming left V 5 bases short and J 7 bases short, with 11 bases between. CDR1 and CDR2 (germline): SGHAT, FQNNGV. The CDR3 extends over 13 amino acids. CDR3 DNA: TGTGCCAGCAGCGACCTGGGGGGCGGGGAGCTGTTTTTT. Its protein is CASSDLGGGELFF.

At least ten counts were recorded for this clonotype. The V gene is TRBV11-3, the J gene TRBJ2-2, with 14 positions matching TRBD2. CDR3 length: 17 residues. CDR1 and CDR2 (germline): SGHNT, YENEEA. V lost 6 bases to trimming and J lost 6 bases; unmatched junction nucleotides: 9. CDR3 sequence: CASSYRSGLAGAGELFF. CDR3 DNA sequence: TGTGCCAGCAGTTATAGGTCGGGACTAGCGGGAGCCGGGGAGCTGTTTTTT.

This clonotype came up many times. The rearrangement uses TRBV28 and TRBJ2-3, with D tentatively TRBD2 (6 bases). Germline V lookup: CDR1 MDHEN, CDR2 SYDVKM. Trimming left V 2 bases short and J 2 bases short, with 14 bases between. This CDR3 comprises 16 residues. CDR3 DNA sequence: TGTGCCAGCAGTTTAAGCCCGGGGGTGCTCACAGATACGCAGTATTTT. It codes for CASSLSPGVLTDTQYF.

This clonotype appeared many times. This chain uses TRBV7-9 with TRBJ2-1, with 8 positions matching TRBD1. Germline V gives CDR1 SEHNR, CDR2 FQNEAQ (reference sequence). CDR3 length: 16 amino acids. V dropped 1 base and J dropped 1; count of bases not matched to a gene: 3. CDR3 sequence: CASSLGDRGSYNEQFF. CDR3 bases: TGTGCCAGCAGCTTAGGAGACAGGGGTTCCTACAATGAGCAGTTCTTC.

This sequence joins TRBV7-2 and TRBJ2-1, with 8 nucleotides matching TRBD1. The CDR3 contains 15 residues. CDR1 and CDR2 (germline): SGHTA, FQGNSA. V lost 5 bases to trimming and J lost 1 base; unmatched junction nucleotides: 4. As DNA, the CDR3 is TGTGCCAGCAGCCCGGGACAGGCATCCTACAATGAGCAGTTCTTC. This gives the protein CASSPGQASYNEQFF.

This clonotype has at least ten counts. The rearrangement links TRBV30 to TRBJ2-1, with TRBD2 as a possible D gene (5 bases). Germline V gene data show CDR1 as GTSNPN and CDR2 as SVGIG (reference sequence). There are 15 residues in the CDR3. With 1 base removed from V and 3 bases from J, the gap between germline ends came to 13 bases. CDR3 sequence (DNA): TGTGCCTGGAGTGGAGGTGCGGGCAGCTACAATGAGCAGTTCTTC. Translated, it gives CAWSGGAGSYNEQFF.

This clonotype was picked up many times. The rearrangement links TRBV20-1 to TRBJ1-1; no clear D gene. CDR3 length equals 16 residues. Looked up from germline, CDR1 is DFQATT and CDR2 is SNEGSKA (reference sequence). V was trimmed by 0 bases and J by 3 bases, leaving 17 bases between them. The CDR3: CSARDQFGRSDTEAFF. The CDR3, as DNA: TGCAGTGCTAGAGATCAGTTTGGTCGCTCGGACACTGAAGCTTTCTTT.

A word on this clonotype: A much larger clone differs by one base, so this may be a read error. The chain couples TRBV7-2 to TRBJ2-3, with unresolved D. The germline CDR1 and CDR2 sequences are SGHTA and FQGNSA. Deletions cut 2 bases from V and 3 bases from J, with 21 bases between. The CDR3 is 18 residues long. CDR3 sequence: CASSLSFGAHLRTDTQYF. The CDR3 nucleotides read TGTGCCAGCAGCTTATCATTTGGCGCGCACCTCAGGACAGATACGCAGTATTTT.

About this clonotype itself: One base away lies a much larger clone, so this may be a sequencing read error. V usage is TRBV7-2 and J usage is TRBJ2-1; D is possibly TRBD1 (5 bases). From germline, CDR1 is SGHTA and CDR2 FQGNSA. The CDR3 is 15 amino acids. The CDR3 DNA follows: TGTGCCAGCAGCTTAGGCAGGGTATCCTACAATGGGCAGTTCTTC. It encodes CASSLGRVSYNGQFF.

This clonotype was counted many times. The chain uses TRBV4-1 and TRBJ2-1; D not resolved. The CDR3 covers 14 residues. V was cut by 6 bases and J by 0 bases, with 9 bases left in between. Germline CDR1 reads MGHRA; CDR2 reads YSYEKL. The CDR3 spells CASRDDISYNEQFF. Here the CDR3 DNA reads TGCGCCAGCAGAGACGACATCTCCTACAATGAGCAGTTCTTC.

This clonotype was seen ten or more times. CDR3: CASSEGYLVQGYTF. CDR3 DNA: TGTGCCAGCAGTGAGGGTTACCTGGTACAAGGCTACACCTTC. The rearrangement uses TRBV2 and TRBJ1-2; no firm D call. The CDR3 is 14 amino acids. The V gene's germline CDR1 is SNHLY and CDR2 FYNNEI. V was cut by 3 bases and J by 8 bases, with 16 bases left in between.

This clonotype showed up many times. The CDR3 DNA is TGTGCCAGCACCCGTGGGACGGGAGGCACAGATACGCAGTATTTT. It codes for CASTRGTGGTDTQYF. The V call is TRBV27, the J call TRBJ2-3; perhaps TRBD2 as D (6 bases). Germline V gives CDR1 MNHEY, CDR2 SMNVEV (reference sequence). The CDR3 is 15 amino acids. V lost 7 bases and J 1 base, leaving 15 bases between the germline ends.

Regarding this clonotype: Possible read error: a much larger clone is one base away. The V and J genes are TRBV3-2 and TRBJ2-7. TRBV3-2 is a listed pseudogene. The CDR3 sequence is 15 residues long. CDR3 sequence reads: CASSRAQEPSYERYF. The CDR3 DNA reads TGTGCCAGCAGCCGCGCACAAGAGCCCTCCTACGAGCGGTACTTC.

The table lists this clonotype with many counts. The rearrangement uses TRBV29-1 and TRBJ2-5; 7 nucleotides agree with TRBD2. V was pared by 2 bases and J by 5 bases, with 8 bases of the junction left unmatched. CDR3 length: 14 amino acids. Germline CDR1 and CDR2: SQVTM and ANQGSEA. CDR3 bases: TGCAGCGTTGAATCCCCCCGCGGGGGTGAGACCCAGTACTTC. It encodes CSVESPRGGETQYF.